This TCR beta chain was identified during a study of shared clonotypes between healthy human individuals. Study-wide results and caveats: Clonotype sharing across a few donors was observed for around 5% of naive CD4 clonotypes.

In regard to this clone: Its antigen is not identified.

CDR3 length equals 14 residues. The germline V and J ends were trimmed by 5 bases and 7 bases, with 14 bases remaining between them. CDR1 is SNHLY and CDR2 is FYNNEI in the germline V gene. The method was immunoSEQ multiplex PCR; TCRdb's version includes in-frame clones alone and lacks a portion of them. The repertoire has 2 million to 2.5 million clones, under 97% of them found once; the top ten carry around 0.13%. The chain recombines TRBV2 with TRBJ1-4; D perhaps matches TRBD1 (6 bases). This sequence originates from a young man in good health. Sequences were obtained from naive CD4+ T cells sorted from blood. This sample's subset: CD45RA+ positively selected. The CDR3 nucleotides are TGTGCCAGCAGTCCGCAGGGGCTAGGTGAAAAACTGTTTTTT. Its translation is CASSPQGLGEKLFF.